What follows is one TCR beta chain and its context. Its antigen is undetermined. This PCR relied on a set of 60 Vbeta primers and 13 Jbeta primers. Authors' data handling: Later, tens of millions of unique TCR beta chains were counted in an analysis, and roughly 11 million of them were shared. Some clones are missing from TCRdb's copy, which holds only in-frame ones; the method was immunoSEQ multiplex PCR. Clone size and V and J calls were adopted from that table, with D and trimming inferred from the DNA. The profile covers 95,000 to 150,000 clones, with 65% to 80% appearing a single time and 10% to 15% taken by the ten largest. The germline V and J ends were trimmed by 1 base and 4 bases, with 8 bases remaining between them. The CDR3 runs 14 residues. Germline CDR1 reads SEHNR; CDR2 reads FQNEAQ (reference sequence). The data derive from a study of cytomegalovirus exposure and HLA in healthy donors. In the study overall: Out of 170 million or so T cells, an earlier analysis found 117 million unique TCR beta sequences in total. As released early, the data held roughly 85 million unique TCRs from HLA-typed donors. Study results and limitations: The study found most TCR sequences rare, yet found some public TCRs in many donors.

Sequencing used PBMCs. The chain employs TRBV7-9 and TRBJ1-5, with D perhaps TRBD1 (5 bases). The receptor was isolated from a woman aged 40 to 49 in good health and CMV-seropositive. The CDR3 region has the DNA TGTGCCAGCAGCTTAGGACAGCTAAATCAGCCCCAGCATTTT. Protein product: CASSLGQLNQPQHF.